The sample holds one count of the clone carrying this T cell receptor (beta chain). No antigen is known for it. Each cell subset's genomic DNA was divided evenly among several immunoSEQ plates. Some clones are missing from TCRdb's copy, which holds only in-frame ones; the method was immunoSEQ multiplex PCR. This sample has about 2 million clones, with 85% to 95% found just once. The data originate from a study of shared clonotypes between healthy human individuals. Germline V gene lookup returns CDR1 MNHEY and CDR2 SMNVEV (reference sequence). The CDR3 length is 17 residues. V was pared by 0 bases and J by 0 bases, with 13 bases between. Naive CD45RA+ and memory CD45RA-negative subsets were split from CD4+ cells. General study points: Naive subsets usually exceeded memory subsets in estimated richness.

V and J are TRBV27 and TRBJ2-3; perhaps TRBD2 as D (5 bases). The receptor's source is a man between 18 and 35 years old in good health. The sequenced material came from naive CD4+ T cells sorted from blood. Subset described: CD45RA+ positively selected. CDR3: CASSLSLRATSTDTQYF. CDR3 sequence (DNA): TGTGCCAGCAGTTTATCGTTGCGGGCGACTAGCACAGATACGCAGTATTTT.